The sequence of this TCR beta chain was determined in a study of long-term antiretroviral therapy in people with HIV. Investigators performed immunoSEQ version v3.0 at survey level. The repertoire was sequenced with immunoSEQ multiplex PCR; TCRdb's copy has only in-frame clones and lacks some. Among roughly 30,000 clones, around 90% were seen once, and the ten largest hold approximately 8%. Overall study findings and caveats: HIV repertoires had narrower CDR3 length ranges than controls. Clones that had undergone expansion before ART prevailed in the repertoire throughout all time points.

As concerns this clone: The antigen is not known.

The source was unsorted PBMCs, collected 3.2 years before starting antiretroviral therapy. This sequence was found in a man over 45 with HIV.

In DNA form, the CDR3 reads TGTGCCAGCAGCCCGGGACTAGGCCCAGATACGCAGTATTTT. Amino acid sequence: CASSPGLGPDTQYF. The chain combines TRBV7-2 with TRBJ2-3, with 8 positions matching TRBD2. J lost 4 bases, V lost 5 bases, and 5 bases had no gene match. The CDR3 extends over 14 amino acids. Germline CDR1 and CDR2: SGHTA and FQGNSA. Full variable domain (remainder filled in from reference TRBV7-2 and TRBJ2-3): GAGVSQSPSNKVTEKGKDVELRCDPISGHTALYWYRQSLGQGLEFLIYFQGNSAPDKSGLPSDRFSAERTGGSVSTLTIQRTQQEDSAVYLCASSPGLGPDTQYFGPGTRLTVL.